This T cell receptor (beta chain) was captured in a study of cytomegalovirus exposure and HLA in healthy donors. The study, taken as a whole, reports: What TCR beta sequences reportedly achieved was accurate prediction of HLA-A and HLA-B alleles in most subjects. TCR beta chains numbering more than 150 were designated cytomegalovirus-associated.

On this clone itself: What it binds is unknown.

This CDR3 is 11 amino acids long. Trimming left V 5 bases short and J 1 base short, with 6 bases between. Germline V CDR1 and CDR2: SQVTM, ANQGSEA. The PCR used 60 Vbeta and 13 Jbeta primers. The assay was immunoSEQ multiplex PCR, and TCRdb's table has in-frame clones only and misses some. This table has roughly 160,000 clones, over 60% appearing once. The V and J genes are TRBV29-1 and TRBJ2-7; D may be TRBD1 (5 bases). The TCR originated in a girl aged 10 to 17 in good health and CMV-seronegative. Specimen: PBMCs. CDR3 bases: TGCAGCGTTACAGGATCCTACGAGCAGTACTTC. Translated, it gives CSVTGSYEQYF.